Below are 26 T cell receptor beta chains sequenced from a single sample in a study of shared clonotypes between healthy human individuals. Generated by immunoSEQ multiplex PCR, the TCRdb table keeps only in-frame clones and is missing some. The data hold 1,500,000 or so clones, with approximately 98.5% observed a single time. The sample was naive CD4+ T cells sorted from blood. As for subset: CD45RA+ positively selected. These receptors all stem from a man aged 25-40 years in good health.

CDR3 coding DNA: TGTGCCAGCAGTCCGGGGGGTGCACCGGGTGGCACTGAAGCTTTCTTT. It specifies CASSPGGAPGGTEAFF. The chain employs TRBV2 and TRBJ1-1, with a tentative D call TRBD1 (5 bases). This CDR3 contains 16 residues. V lost 5 bases and J 4 bases, leaving 20 bases between the germline ends. CDR1 and CDR2 from the germline V gene are SNHLY and FYNNEI.

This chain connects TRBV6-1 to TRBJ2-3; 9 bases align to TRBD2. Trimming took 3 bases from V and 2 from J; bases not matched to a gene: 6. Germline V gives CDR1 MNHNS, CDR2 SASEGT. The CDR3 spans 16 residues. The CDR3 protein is CASSDEIAGVTDTQYF. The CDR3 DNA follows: TGTGCCAGCAGTGATGAAATAGCGGGAGTCACAGATACGCAGTATTTT.

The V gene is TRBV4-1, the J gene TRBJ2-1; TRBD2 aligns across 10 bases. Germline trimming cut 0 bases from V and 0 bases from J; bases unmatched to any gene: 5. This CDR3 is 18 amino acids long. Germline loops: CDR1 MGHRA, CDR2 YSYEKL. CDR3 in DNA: TGCGCCAGCAGCCAAGATCTTCTAGCGGGAGTCTCCTACAATGAGCAGTTCTTC. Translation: CASSQDLLAGVSYNEQFF.

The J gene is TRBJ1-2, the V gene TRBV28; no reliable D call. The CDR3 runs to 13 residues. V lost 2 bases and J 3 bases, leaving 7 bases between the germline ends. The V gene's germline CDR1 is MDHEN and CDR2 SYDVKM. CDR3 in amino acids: CASSLRQHYGYTF. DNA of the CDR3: TGTGCCAGCAGTTTACGCCAACACTATGGCTACACCTTC.

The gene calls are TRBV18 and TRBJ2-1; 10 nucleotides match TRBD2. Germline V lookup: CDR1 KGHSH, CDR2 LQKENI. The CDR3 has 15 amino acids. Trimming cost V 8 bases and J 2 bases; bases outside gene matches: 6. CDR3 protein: CASGGTSGTYNEQFF. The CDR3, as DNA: TGTGCCAGCGGTGGCACTAGCGGGACCTACAATGAGCAGTTCTTC.

The CDR3 nucleotides are TGTGCCAGCAGCACAAGACTAGAGGGGTCCTACAATGAGCAGTTCTTC. Its translation: CASSTRLEGSYNEQFF. The V and J genes are TRBV21-1 and TRBJ2-1; TRBD2 is the table's D call, not checked against the DNA. TRBV21-1 is described as a pseudogene. The CDR3 loop spans 16 amino acids.

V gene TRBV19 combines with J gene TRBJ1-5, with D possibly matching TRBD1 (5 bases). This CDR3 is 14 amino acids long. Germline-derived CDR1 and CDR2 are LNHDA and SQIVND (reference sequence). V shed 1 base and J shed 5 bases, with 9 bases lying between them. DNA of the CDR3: TGTGCCAGTAGTATAGGAGACAGTCATCAGCCCCAGCATTTT. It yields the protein CASSIGDSHQPQHF.

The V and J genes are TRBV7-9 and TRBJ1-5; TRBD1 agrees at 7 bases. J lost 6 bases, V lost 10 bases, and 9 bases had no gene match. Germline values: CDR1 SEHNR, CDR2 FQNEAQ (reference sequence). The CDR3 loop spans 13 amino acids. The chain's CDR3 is CAISGQVPQPQHF. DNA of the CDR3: TGTGCCATTTCCGGACAGGTCCCTCAGCCCCAGCATTTT.

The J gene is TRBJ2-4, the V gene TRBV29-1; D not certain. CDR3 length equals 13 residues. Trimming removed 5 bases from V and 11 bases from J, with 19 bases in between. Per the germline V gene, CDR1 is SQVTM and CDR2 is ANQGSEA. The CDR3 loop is CSVSIGGSSLQYF. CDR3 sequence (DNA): TGCAGCGTTTCGATAGGTGGCAGCAGTCTTCAGTACTTC.

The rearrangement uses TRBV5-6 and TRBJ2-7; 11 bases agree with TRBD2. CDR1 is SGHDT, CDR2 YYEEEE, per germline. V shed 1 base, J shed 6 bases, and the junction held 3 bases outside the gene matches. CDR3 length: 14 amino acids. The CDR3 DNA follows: TGTGCCAGCAGCTTGCCAGGGACTAGCGGCGAGCAGTACTTC. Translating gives CASSLPGTSGEQYF. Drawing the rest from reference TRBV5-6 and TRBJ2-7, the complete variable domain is DAGVTQSPTHLIKTRGQQVTLRCSPKSGHDTVSWYQQALGQGPQFIFQYYEEEERQRGNFPDRFSGHQFPNYSSELNVNALLLGDSALYLCASSLPGTSGEQYFGPGTRLTVT.

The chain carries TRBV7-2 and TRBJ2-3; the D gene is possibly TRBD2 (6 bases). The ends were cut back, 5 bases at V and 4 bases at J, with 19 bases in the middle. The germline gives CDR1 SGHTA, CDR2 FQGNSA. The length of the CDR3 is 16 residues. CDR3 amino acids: CASSPGLANWADTQYF. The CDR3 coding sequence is TGTGCCAGCAGCCCGGGGCTAGCGAATTGGGCAGATACGCAGTATTTT.

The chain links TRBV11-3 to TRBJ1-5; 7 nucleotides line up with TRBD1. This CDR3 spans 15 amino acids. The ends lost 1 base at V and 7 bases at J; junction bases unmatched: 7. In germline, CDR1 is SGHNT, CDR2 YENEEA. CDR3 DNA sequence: TGTGCCAGCAGCTTAGTTGGAGGGGGCGAACAGCCCCAGCATTTT. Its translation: CASSLVGGGEQPQHF. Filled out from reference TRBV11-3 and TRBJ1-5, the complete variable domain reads EAGVVQSPRYKIIEKKQPVAFWCNPISGHNTLYWYLQNLGQGPELLIRYENEEAVDDSQLPKDRFSAERLKGVDSTLKIQPAELGDSAVYLCASSLVGGGEQPQHFGDGTRLSIL.

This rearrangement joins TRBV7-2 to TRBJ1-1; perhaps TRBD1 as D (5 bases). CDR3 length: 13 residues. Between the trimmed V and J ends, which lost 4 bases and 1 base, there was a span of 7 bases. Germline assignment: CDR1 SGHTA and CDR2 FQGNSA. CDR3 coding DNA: TGTGCCAGCAGCTCCGGACAGAACACTGAAGCTTTCTTT. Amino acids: CASSSGQNTEAFF. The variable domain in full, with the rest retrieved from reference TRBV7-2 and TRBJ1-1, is GAGVSQSPSNKVTEKGKDVELRCDPISGHTALYWYRQSLGQGLEFLIYFQGNSAPDKSGLPSDRFSAERTGGSVSTLTIQRTQQEDSAVYLCASSSGQNTEAFFGQGTRLTVV.

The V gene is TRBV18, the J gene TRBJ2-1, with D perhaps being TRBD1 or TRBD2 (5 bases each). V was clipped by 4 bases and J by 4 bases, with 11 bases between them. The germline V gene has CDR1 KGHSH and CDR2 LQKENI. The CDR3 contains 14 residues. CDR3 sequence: CASSRGLSYNEQFF. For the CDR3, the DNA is TGTGCCAGCTCACGGGGGTTGAGTTACAATGAGCAGTTCTTC.

In DNA form, the CDR3 reads TGTGCCAGCAGCTTAGTCGGCGGGAGGAGGGTCGAGCAGTACTTC. This translates into CASSLVGGRRVEQYF. This chain uses TRBV7-8 with TRBJ2-7; 8 positions agree with TRBD2. Germline loops: CDR1 SGHVS, CDR2 FQNEAQ. CDR3 length: 15 amino acids. V lost 1 base, J lost 6 bases, and 8 bases stayed unmatched.

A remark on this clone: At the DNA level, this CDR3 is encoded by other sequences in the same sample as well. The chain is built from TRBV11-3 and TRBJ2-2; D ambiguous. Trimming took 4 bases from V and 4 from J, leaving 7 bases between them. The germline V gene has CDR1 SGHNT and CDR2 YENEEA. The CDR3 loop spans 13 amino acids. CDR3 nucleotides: TGTGCCAGCAGCTCCGGCCCCACCGGGGAGCTGTTTTTT. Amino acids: CASSSGPTGELFF.

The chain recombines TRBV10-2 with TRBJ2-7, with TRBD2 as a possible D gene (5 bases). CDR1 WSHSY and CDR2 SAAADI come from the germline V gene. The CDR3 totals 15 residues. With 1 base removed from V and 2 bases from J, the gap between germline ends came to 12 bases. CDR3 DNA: TGCGCCAGCAGTGAGTACGAGGGCCGCGCCTACGAGCAGTACTTC. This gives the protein CASSEYEGRAYEQYF.

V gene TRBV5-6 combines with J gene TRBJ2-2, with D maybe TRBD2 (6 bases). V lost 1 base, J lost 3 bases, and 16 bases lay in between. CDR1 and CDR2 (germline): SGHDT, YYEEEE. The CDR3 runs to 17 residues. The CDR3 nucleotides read TGTGCCAGCAGCTTGCGGAGGGCAGCAAGCGACACCGGGGAGCTGTTTTTT. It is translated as CASSLRRAASDTGELFF.

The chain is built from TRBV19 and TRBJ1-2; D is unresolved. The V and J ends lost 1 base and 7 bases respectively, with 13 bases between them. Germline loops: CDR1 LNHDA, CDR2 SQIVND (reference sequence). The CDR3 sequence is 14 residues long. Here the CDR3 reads CASSIVRGLSGYTF. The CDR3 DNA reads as TGTGCCAGTAGTATAGTGCGGGGTCTGAGTGGCTACACCTTC.

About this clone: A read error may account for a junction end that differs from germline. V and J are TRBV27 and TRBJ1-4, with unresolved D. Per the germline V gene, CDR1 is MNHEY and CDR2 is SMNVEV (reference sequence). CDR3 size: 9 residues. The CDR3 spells CARVGDTEF. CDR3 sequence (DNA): TGTGCCAGGGTAGGTGATACCGAGTTT.

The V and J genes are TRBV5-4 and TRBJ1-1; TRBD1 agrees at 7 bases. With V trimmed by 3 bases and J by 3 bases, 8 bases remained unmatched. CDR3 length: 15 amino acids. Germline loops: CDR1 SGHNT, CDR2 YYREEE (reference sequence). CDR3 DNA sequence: TGTGCCAGCAGCTCAGCTTCCAGGGGGGACACTGAAGCTTTCTTT. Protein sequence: CASSSASRGDTEAFF. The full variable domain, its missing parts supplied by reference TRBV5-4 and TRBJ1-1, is ETGVTQSPTHLIKTRGQQVTLRCSSQSGHNTVSWYQQALGQGPQFIFQYYREEENGRGNFPPRFSGLQFPNYSSELNVNALELDDSALYLCASSSASRGDTEAFFGQGTRLTVV.

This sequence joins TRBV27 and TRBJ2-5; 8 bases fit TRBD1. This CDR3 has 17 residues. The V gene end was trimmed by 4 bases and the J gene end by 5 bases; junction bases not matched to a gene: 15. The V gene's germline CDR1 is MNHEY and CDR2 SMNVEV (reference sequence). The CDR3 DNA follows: TGTGCCAGCAGTTCATTAAAGGACAGGGCAAAGGGGGAGACCCAGTACTTC. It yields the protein CASSSLKDRAKGETQYF.

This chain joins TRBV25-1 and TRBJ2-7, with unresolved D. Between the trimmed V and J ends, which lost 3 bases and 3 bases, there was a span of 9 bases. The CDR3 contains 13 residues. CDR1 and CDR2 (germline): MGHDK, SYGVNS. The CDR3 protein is CASSDPPGYEQYF. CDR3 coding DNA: TGTGCCAGCAGTGATCCCCCGGGCTACGAGCAGTACTTC.

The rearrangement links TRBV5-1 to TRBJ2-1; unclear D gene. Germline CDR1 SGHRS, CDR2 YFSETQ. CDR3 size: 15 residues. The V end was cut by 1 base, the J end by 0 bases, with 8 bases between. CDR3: CASSLMTGSYNEQFF. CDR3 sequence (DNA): TGCGCCAGCAGCTTGATGACGGGCTCCTACAATGAGCAGTTCTTC.

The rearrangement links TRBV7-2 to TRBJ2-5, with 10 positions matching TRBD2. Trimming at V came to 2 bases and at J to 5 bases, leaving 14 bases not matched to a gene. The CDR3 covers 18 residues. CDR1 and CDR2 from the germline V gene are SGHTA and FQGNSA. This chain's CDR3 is CASSLSPLAGARGETQYF. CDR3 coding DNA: TGTGCCAGCAGCTTATCCCCGCTAGCGGGAGCCCGCGGGGAGACCCAGTACTTC.

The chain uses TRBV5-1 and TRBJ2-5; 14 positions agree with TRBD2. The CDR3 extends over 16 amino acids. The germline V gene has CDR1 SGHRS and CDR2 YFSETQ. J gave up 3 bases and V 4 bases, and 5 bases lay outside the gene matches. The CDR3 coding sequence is TGCGCCAGCAGCGCGGGGACTAGCGGGAGAGAAGAGACCCAGTACTTC. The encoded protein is CASSAGTSGREETQYF.